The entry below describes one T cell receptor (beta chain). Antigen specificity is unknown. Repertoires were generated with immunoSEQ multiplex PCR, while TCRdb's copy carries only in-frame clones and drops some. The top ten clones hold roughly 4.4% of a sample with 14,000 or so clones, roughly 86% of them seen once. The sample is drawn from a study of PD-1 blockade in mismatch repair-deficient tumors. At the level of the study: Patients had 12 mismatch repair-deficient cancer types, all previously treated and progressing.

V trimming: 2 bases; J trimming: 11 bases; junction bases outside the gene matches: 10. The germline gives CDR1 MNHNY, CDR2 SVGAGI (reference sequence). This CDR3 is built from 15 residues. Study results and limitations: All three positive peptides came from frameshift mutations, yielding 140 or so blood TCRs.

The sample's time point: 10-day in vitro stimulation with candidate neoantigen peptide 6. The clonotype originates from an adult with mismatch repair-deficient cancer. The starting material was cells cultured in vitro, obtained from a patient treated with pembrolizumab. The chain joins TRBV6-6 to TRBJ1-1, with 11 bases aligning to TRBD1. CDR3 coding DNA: TGTGCCAGCAGTTACCCCCCGGGACAGGGGGTCGGGGCTTTCTTT. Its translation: CASSYPPGQGVGAFF.